The present entry profiles one TCR beta chain with its context. The antigen is undetermined. This CDR3 comprises 12 residues. Deletions cut 6 bases from V and 8 bases from J, with 13 bases between. The germline gives CDR1 MDHEN, CDR2 SYDVKM. Assay: immunoSEQ multiplex PCR; the TCRdb copy retains only in-frame clones and omits some. The sample contains tens of thousands of clones, 84% of which appear only once. This entry belongs to a study of lymphopenia after photon versus proton radiotherapy. Notes on the study in general: Under photons, naive T cells and diversity fell while effector/memory populations rose. Post-nadir diversity loss with photons came from oligoclonal expansion, particularly CD8+ Temra cells.

The sequence derives from a woman in her 70s with pancreatic cancer. The V and J genes are TRBV28 and TRBJ1-2; D possibly corresponds to TRBD1 (5 bases). The source material was peripheral blood, sampled from a patient treated with proton-based radiotherapy. CDR3 DNA sequence: TGTGCCAGCAGCCCCTGGGACGAGGGCTACACCTTC. It codes for CASSPWDEGYTF.